This paragraph covers one TCR beta chain sequence. The J segment lost 0 bases and the V segment lost 1 base, leaving 4 bases of the junction unmatched. This CDR3 is built from 17 residues. Germline assignment: CDR1 SGHTA and CDR2 FQGNSA. Original analysis: Reference gene primers were amplified, and this amplification served to estimate nucleated cell counts. Measured with immunoSEQ multiplex PCR; TCRdb has only the in-frame clones, and not every one. That table supplies the V and J calls and clone size; D and trimming were determined from the DNA. The sample lists around 99,000 clones; 84% were seen once. This record belongs to a study of blood T cell repertoires in COVID-19. At the level of the study: The United States, Italy and Spain were the sources of the acute and convalescent COVID-19 samples. T cells, B-cell-depleted T cells, or PBMCs provided the cDNA or gDNA that served as material.

This receptor was obtained from a human donor in a cohort sampled during active COVID-19. The sequencing sample was made of peripheral blood. This chain joins TRBV7-2 and TRBJ2-5; TRBD2 aligns across 11 bases. The DNA of the CDR3 is TGTGCCAGCAGCTTAGTGGCTAGCGGGAGGTACCAAGAGACCCAGTACTTC. Encoded protein: CASSLVASGRYQETQYF.